The rows below give T cell receptor beta chains drawn from one sample of a study of preoperative IRX-2 immunotherapy in early breast cancer. TCRdb's table, derived via immunoSEQ multiplex PCR, lists solely in-frame clones and lacks some. The table has about 62,000 clones, around 94% seen once; the top ten hold roughly 1.5%. The specimen was taken from a patient treated with IRX-2 immunotherapy. All receptors come from a human donor with breast cancer. The CDR3 runs from the conserved cysteine through the conserved F or W. The D gene is left open where the match is weak. Size is stated for part of the rows, as once, few or many counts, or as a class when the clone is expanded.

NA	TRBV18	NA	TRBJ2-7	CASSVDGSSYEQYF	TGTGCCAGCTCCGTCGACGGGAGCTCCTACGAGCAGTACTTC
NA	TRBV27	NA	TRBJ2-3	CASSVTGSTDTQYF	TGTGCCAGCAGTGTGACAGGTAGCACAGATACGCAGTATTTT
NA	TRBV30	TRBD1	TRBJ1-3	CAWRTGVNTIYF	TGTGCCTGGAGGACAGGGGTGAACACCATATATTTT
NA	TRBV5-6	NA	TRBJ2-5	CASSLRGVETQYF	TGTGCCAGCAGCTTGCGAGGGGTAGAGACCCAGTACTTC
NA	TRBV9	NA	TRBJ2-7	CASSVASAATEQYF	TGTGCCAGCAGCGTAGCGTCAGCAGCCACCGAGCAGTACTTC
few	TRBV11-1	TRBD1	TRBJ1-6	CASSARQGRSPLHF	TGTGCCAGCAGCGCGCGACAGGGTAGATCACCCCTCCACTTT
NA	TRBV5-1	NA	TRBJ2-1	CASSLESRTYNEQFF	TGCGCCAGCAGCTTGGAATCGAGAACCTACAATGAGCAGTTCTTC
NA	TRBV30	TRBD1	TRBJ2-7	CAWARDRAREQYF	TGTGCCTGGGCCCGGGACAGGGCGCGCGAGCAGTACTTC
NA	TRBV4-3	NA	TRBJ1-5	CASSQDLWAVVQPQHF	TGCGCCAGCAGCCAAGATCTGTGGGCGGTCGTCCAGCCCCAGCATTTT
NA	TRBV5-1	NA	TRBJ2-7	CASSLAYEQYF	TGCGCCAGCAGCTTGGCTTACGAGCAGTACTTC
NA	TRBV6-6	NA	TRBJ1-6	CASSYYGGNSPLHF	TGTGCCAGCAGTTACTACGGGGGTAATTCACCCCTCCACTTT
NA	TRBV7-2	TRBD2	TRBJ2-3	CASSPGLAGVRTQYF	TGTGCCAGCAGCCCGGGACTAGCGGGAGTTCGCACGCAGTATTTT
NA	TRBV28	NA	TRBJ2-7	CASSLGEQYF	TGTGCCAGCAGTTTAGGGGAGCAGTACTTC
NA	TRBV29-1	TRBD2	TRBJ2-1	CSVARLAGDSYNEQFF	TGCAGCGTTGCGAGACTAGCGGGGGACTCCTACAATGAGCAGTTCTTC
NA	TRBV5-4	NA	TRBJ2-4	CASSLGLADPVIQYF	TGTGCCAGCAGCTTGGGTCTTGCAGACCCTGTCATTCAGTACTTC
NA	TRBV4-2	NA	TRBJ1-2	CASSQDPRAGYGYTF	TGTGCCAGCAGCCAAGATCCCAGGGCAGGCTATGGCTACACCTTC
once	TRBV11-2	NA	TRBJ1-2	CASSRISGSGGYTF	TGTGCCAGCAGCCGAATCTCGGGGAGCGGTGGCTACACCTTC
NA	TRBV4-3	NA	TRBJ1-2	CASSQEVSDGYTF	TGCGCCAGCAGCCAAGAGGTCTCCGATGGCTACACCTTC
NA	TRBV18	NA	TRBJ1-4	CASSPQSGSEKLFF	TGTGCCAGCTCACCACAGTCCGGTTCTGAAAAACTGTTTTTT
NA	TRBV19	NA	TRBJ1-2	CASSPGTFGYTF	TGTGCCAGTAGCCCCGGGACATTCGGCTACACCTTC
NA	TRBV28	TRBD2	TRBJ2-1	CASSWDYNLNEQFF	TGTGCCAGCAGTTGGGACTACAATCTCAATGAGCAGTTCTTC
NA	TRBV5-1	NA	TRBJ2-1	CASSLDGYNEQFF	TGCGCCAGCAGCTTGGACGGTTACAATGAGCAGTTCTTC
NA	TRBV9	NA	TRBJ1-2	CASSPGGQLNYGYTF	TGTGCCAGCAGCCCCGGAGGACAGCTTAACTATGGCTACACCTTC
NA	TRBV11-2	TRBD1	TRBJ2-1	CASSSGVKGALSSYNEQFF	TGTGCCAGCAGCTCTGGAGTGAAGGGGGCGTTGAGCTCCTACAATGAGCAGTTCTTC
NA	TRBV10-2	NA	TRBJ2-3	CASSDGVLVPDTQYF	TGCGCCAGCAGCGATGGAGTACTGGTCCCAGATACGCAGTATTTT
NA	TRBV28	NA	TRBJ1-1	CASNGALVFMNTEAFF	TGTGCCAGCAACGGGGCGTTAGTTTTCATGAACACTGAAGCTTTCTTT
NA	TRBV13	TRBD1	TRBJ2-7	CASSITGTARYEQYF	TGTGCCAGCAGCATAACCGGGACAGCTCGCTACGAGCAGTACTTC
NA	TRBV2	TRBD1	TRBJ1-2	CAATGGNGYTF	TGTGCCGCCACAGGGGGCAATGGCTACACCTTC
once	TRBV2	TRBD1	TRBJ1-2	CASGQGARVYGYTF	TGTGCCAGCGGACAGGGGGCGCGGGTCTATGGCTACACCTTC
NA	TRBV27	TRBD1	TRBJ1-2	CASSGSRQGVWGYTF	TGTGCCAGCAGTGGGAGCCGACAGGGGGTGTGGGGCTACACCTTC
NA	TRBV5-1	NA	TRBJ2-6	CASSYVTASGANVLTF	TGCGCCAGCAGTTACGTGACAGCCTCTGGGGCCAACGTCCTGACTTTC
NA	TRBV29-1	NA	TRBJ2-1	CSVETQRVGSYNEQFF	TGCAGCGTTGAAACCCAGCGGGTTGGCTCCTACAATGAGCAGTTCTTC
NA	TRBV5-6	NA	TRBJ2-4	CASSFGQSTGNIQYF	TGTGCCAGCAGCTTTGGGCAGTCCACCGGTAACATTCAGTACTTC
NA	TRBV7-2	TRBD1	TRBJ2-7	CASSRQGGTTYEQYF	TGTGCCAGCAGCCGACAGGGCGGTACGACCTACGAGCAGTACTTC
once	TRBV7-2	TRBD1	TRBJ2-3	CASSLDSDWGQEYF	TGTGCCAGCAGCTTGGACTCAGATTGGGGACAGGAGTATTTT
NA	TRBV6-5	NA	TRBJ2-7	CASSYGGRIAYEQYF	TGTGCCAGCAGTTATGGGGGAAGAATTGCGTACGAGCAGTACTTC
NA	TRBV9	NA	TRBJ2-1	CASSVGGAYNEQFF	TGTGCCAGCAGCGTGGGGGGGGCATACAATGAGCAGTTCTTC
NA	TRBV6-5	NA	TRBJ1-6	CASSYWGDIYSPLHF	TGTGCCAGCAGTTACTGGGGGGACATCTATTCACCCCTCCACTTT
NA	TRBV11-3	NA	TRBJ2-7	CASSLDSDEQYF	TGTGCCAGCAGCTTAGATTCCGACGAGCAGTACTTC
NA	TRBV29-1	NA	TRBJ2-5	CSVATTGGTQYF	TGCAGCGTTGCAACTACTGGGGGGACCCAGTACTTC
NA	TRBV18	NA	TRBJ1-4	CASSTNQGTANEKLFF	TGTGCCAGCTCAACAAATCAGGGGACGGCTAATGAAAAACTGTTTTTT
NA	TRBV2	NA	TRBJ2-1	CASSYSQAPGYNEQFF	TGTGCCAGCAGTTACTCACAGGCCCCAGGCTACAATGAGCAGTTCTTC
NA	TRBV7-9	TRBD2	TRBJ2-7	CASSPTLAGDYYEQYF	TGTGCCAGCAGCCCAACACTAGCGGGAGACTACTACGAGCAGTACTTC
NA	TRBV5-1	NA	TRBJ1-2	CASSLTGTSYGYTF	TGCGCCAGCAGCTTAACCGGGACGTCCTATGGCTACACCTTC
NA	TRBV6-1	NA	TRBJ2-7	CASSFTRTAPEQYF	TGTGCCAGCAGTTTTACTCGAACGGCCCCCGAGCAGTACTTC
NA	TRBV6-5	TRBD1	TRBJ2-7	CASSTGQGEVGEQYF	TGTGCCAGCAGTACCGGACAGGGCGAGGTTGGCGAGCAGTACTTC
NA	TRBV2	NA	TRBJ1-2	CASSEFGDGYGYTF	TGTGCCAGCAGTGAATTCGGAGACGGCTATGGCTACACCTTC
NA	TRBV27	NA	TRBJ2-3	CASSSPGGNTDTQYF	TGTGCCAGCAGTTCCCCTGGAGGAAACACAGATACGCAGTATTTT
once	TRBV27	TRBD1	TRBJ1-1	CASTQLPAGGIGTEAFF	TGTGCCAGCACCCAACTTCCGGCAGGGGGCATTGGCACTGAAGCTTTCTTT
NA	TRBV2	NA	TRBJ1-4	CASRSGIYEKLFF	TGTGCCAGCAGATCCGGGATTTATGAAAAACTGTTTTTT
NA	TRBV11-2	NA	TRBJ2-1	CASSFAGRYEQFF	TGTGCCAGCAGCTTTGCGGGACGGTATGAGCAGTTCTTC